Following are 23 T cell receptor beta chains from one sample sequenced in a study of CD4 T cells in relation to SARS-CoV-2 and coronaviruses. Only in-frame clones appear in the TCRdb table, and some are missing; sequencing was by immunoSEQ multiplex PCR. The data hold about 36,000 clones, with around 85% observed a single time. Antigen specificity for these receptors is unknown. Sequencing input: naive CD4+ T cells from PBMCs, cultured in vitro. Subset here: naive CD4+ T cells isolated by negative enrichment. The receptors originated from an adult with COVID-19.

The genes are TRBV5-1 and TRBJ2-1; D assignment may be TRBD1 or TRBD2 (7 bases each). The CDR3 spans 16 residues. Germline-derived CDR1 and CDR2 are SGHRS and YFSETQ. Trimming removed 4 bases at V and 9 bases at J, with 23 bases between. CDR3 nucleotides: TGCGCCAGCAGCGGTGGAGCTCAGGGGGGGGGCGGTGAGCAGTTCTTC. Its translation is CASSGGAQGGGGEQFF.

Only one count was recorded for this clone. The V gene is TRBV9, the J gene TRBJ2-5; TRBD2 might be the D (5 bases). Trimming shortened V by 3 bases and J by 2 bases, and 14 bases separated the two germline ends. CDR3 length: 15 amino acids. Germline assignment: CDR1 SGDLS and CDR2 YYNGEE. CDR3 nucleotides: TGTGCCAGCAGCGCTACAGCGGCGGTACAAGAGACCCAGTACTTC. Translated, it gives CASSATAAVQETQYF.

CDR3 in DNA: TGTGCCAGCAGCCCCGACGGCAGGAACACTGAAGCTTTCTTT. Translating it yields CASSPDGRNTEAFF. This chain uses TRBV3-1 (or the pseudogene TRBV3-2) with TRBJ1-1; D is ambiguous. CDR1 is LGHDT and CDR2 is YNNKEL in the germline V gene (reference sequence). Deletions cut 4 bases from V and 1 base from J, with 10 bases between. This CDR3 is built from 14 residues.

J is TRBJ2-1 and V is TRBV5-4; perhaps D is TRBD1 or TRBD2 (6 bases each). The CDR3 spans 17 residues. CDR1 is SGHNT and CDR2 is YYREEE in the germline V gene (reference sequence). V lost 4 bases and J 1 base, leaving 18 bases between the germline ends. CDR3: CASSPGGLVGSYNEQFF. The DNA of the CDR3 is TGTGCCAGCAGCCCCGGGGGCCTAGTCGGGTCCTACAATGAGCAGTTCTTC.

The chain couples TRBV7-8 to TRBJ2-1; 8 bases are shared with TRBD2. Losses at the gene ends were 5 bases for V and 1 base for J; bases not matched to a gene: 4. The CDR3 consists of 15 residues. Germline assignment: CDR1 SGHVS and CDR2 FQNEAQ. In DNA form, the CDR3 reads TGTGCCAGCAGCCGTACTAGCGGATCCTACAATGAGCAGTTCTTC. This codes for CASSRTSGSYNEQFF.

This clone was counted once. The chain combines TRBV12-3 or TRBV12-4 with TRBJ1-4; D unresolved. This CDR3 is built from 13 residues. The V end was cut by 3 bases, the J end by 5 bases, with 7 bases between. The CDR3 bases are TGTGCCAGCAGTTTTCCGCAGAATGAAAAACTGTTTTTT. Translated, it gives CASSFPQNEKLFF.

This chain uses TRBV7-2 with TRBJ1-1; TRBD1 might be the D (6 bases). V was trimmed by 4 bases and J by 3 bases, leaving 12 bases between them. The CDR3 length is 14 residues. The V gene's germline CDR1 is SGHTA and CDR2 FQGNSA. CDR3 loop: CASSSQGRDTEAFF. As DNA, the CDR3 is TGTGCCAGCAGCTCACAGGGTAGGGACACTGAAGCTTTCTTT.

V and J are TRBV24-1 and TRBJ2-3, with D hard to call. The CDR3 spans 15 residues. CDR1 KGHDR and CDR2 SFDVKD come from the germline V gene. V was clipped by 9 bases and J by 0 bases, with 15 bases between them. In DNA form, the CDR3 reads TGTGCCACCCAGGCGGAAGGGCGAAGCACAGATACGCAGTATTTT. It specifies CATQAEGRSTDTQYF.

This chain links TRBV23-1 with TRBJ1-4; D might be TRBD1 (6 bases). TRBV23-1 is an ORF, and what it does is uncertain. This CDR3 is built from 13 residues. Between the trimmed V and J ends, which lost 11 bases and 5 bases, there was a span of 15 bases. The CDR3 here is CADKAGANEKLFF. The CDR3 DNA reads TGCGCCGACAAAGCGGGGGCCAATGAAAAACTGTTTTTT.

The chain employs TRBV7-9 and TRBJ2-6; 8 nucleotides agree with TRBD2. In germline, CDR1 is SEHNR, CDR2 FQNEAQ (reference sequence). Trimming removed 5 bases from V and 0 bases from J; junction bases left unmatched: 18. CDR3 length: 21 residues. This chain's CDR3 is CASSTTLGRLAGASGANVLTF. The CDR3 DNA is TGTGCCAGCAGCACTACTTTGGGAAGGCTAGCGGGCGCCTCTGGGGCCAACGTCCTGACTTTC.

The chain employs TRBV18 and TRBJ1-5; the D gene is possibly TRBD1 (6 bases). V shed 1 base and J shed 6 bases, with 19 bases lying between them. Germline loops: CDR1 KGHSH, CDR2 LQKENI. The CDR3 length is 17 residues. CDR3 residues: CASSPLGGLRGGQPQHF. The DNA of the CDR3 is TGTGCCAGCTCACCACTGGGCGGACTTAGGGGGGGTCAGCCCCAGCATTTT.

The rearrangement joins TRBV6-2 or TRBV6-3 to TRBJ2-3, with 12 bases matching TRBD2. J lost 3 bases, V lost 4 bases, and 5 bases had no gene match. The CDR3 is made up of 16 amino acids. From germline, CDR1 is MNHEY and CDR2 SVGEGT. CDR3 DNA: TGTGCCAGCAGTTCGTGGACTAGCGGGACGACAGATACGCAGTATTTT. Encoded protein: CASSSWTSGTTDTQYF.

The chain combines TRBV30 with TRBJ1-6; no reliable D call. The CDR3 runs 13 residues. Germline V lookup: CDR1 GTSNPN, CDR2 SVGIG (reference sequence). V was shortened by 4 bases and J by 9 bases, with 13 bases between the two germline ends. The CDR3 loop is CAWKDYWGSPLHF. CDR3 DNA sequence: TGTGCCTGGAAAGACTACTGGGGTTCACCCCTCCACTTT. Based on the CDR3 plus reference TRBV30 and TRBJ1-6, the full variable domain is SQTIHQWPATLVQPVGSPLSLECTVEGTSNPNLYWYRQAAGRGLQLLFYSVGIGQISSEVPQNLSASRPQDRQFILSSKKLLLSDSGFYLCAWKDYWGSPLHFGNGTRLTVT.

The chain is built from TRBV7-9 and TRBJ1-1; possible D gene TRBD1, 5 bases. CDR1 is SEHNR, CDR2 FQNEAQ, per germline (reference sequence). CDR3 size: 13 residues. The germline V and J ends were trimmed by 3 bases and 6 bases, with 11 bases remaining between them. The CDR3 DNA is TGTGCCAGCAGCTTTCTGGGACCGGCTGAAGCTTTCTTT. Translation: CASSFLGPAEAFF.

The V call is TRBV6-5, the J call TRBJ1-2, with 8 bases identical to TRBD1. The CDR3 is 14 amino acids. V lost 4 bases, J lost 7 bases, and 8 bases stayed unmatched. Germline CDR1 MNHEY, CDR2 SVGAGI. The CDR3, as DNA: TGTGCCAGCAGTTTGCAGGGGGCCGGTGGTGGCTACACCTTC. Translation: CASSLQGAGGGYTF.

The chain carries TRBV4-3 and TRBJ1-6; 7 bases are a match to TRBD1. Trimming at V came to 0 bases and at J to 10 bases, leaving 9 bases not matched to a gene. The CDR3 runs to 16 residues. In germline, CDR1 is LGHNA, CDR2 YSLEER. The CDR3 nucleotides read TGCGCCAGCAGCCAAGATAGGGCAGGGGGGAGGTCACCCCTCCACTTT. Residues: CASSQDRAGGRSPLHF.

The J gene is TRBJ1-2, the V gene TRBV28; 7 positions match TRBD1. CDR3 length: 14 amino acids. V trimming: 3 bases; J trimming: 3 bases; junction bases outside the gene matches: 4. CDR1 MDHEN and CDR2 SYDVKM come from the germline V gene. In DNA, the CDR3 is TGTGCCAGCAGTTTTCGGGACAGATACTATGGCTACACCTTC. Amino acid sequence: CASSFRDRYYGYTF.

The V gene is TRBV2, the J gene TRBJ2-3, with 11 positions matching TRBD2. The V gene's germline CDR1 is SNHLY and CDR2 FYNNEI. This CDR3 contains 14 residues. V dropped 8 bases and J dropped 4; count of bases not matched to a gene: 5. DNA for the CDR3: TGTGCCAGCCAAATAGCGGGAGGGGCAGATACGCAGTATTTT. Translated: CASQIAGGADTQYF.

V is TRBV28 and J is TRBJ1-2; D gene unclear. Trimming left V 2 bases short and J 5 bases short, with 3 bases between. Germline V CDR1 and CDR2: MDHEN, SYDVKM. The CDR3 is 11 residues long. The CDR3 region is CASSLNYGYTF. The CDR3 DNA sequence: TGTGCCAGCAGTTTAAATTATGGCTACACCTTC.

This clone was recorded only once. The chain combines TRBV18 with TRBJ2-3; a possible D gene is TRBD2 (6 bases). V shed 2 bases and J shed 2 bases, with 11 bases lying between them. The CDR3 sequence is 15 residues long. Per germline, CDR1 KGHSH and CDR2 LQKENI. The CDR3 here is CASSPIAEPTDTQYF. CDR3 nucleotides: TGTGCCAGCTCACCAATAGCGGAGCCCACAGATACGCAGTATTTT.

The rearrangement joins TRBV29-1 to TRBJ1-1; D possibly corresponds to TRBD1 (5 bases). The germline CDR1 and CDR2 sequences are SQVTM and ANQGSEA. This CDR3 region has 15 residues. V was trimmed by 6 bases and J by 0 bases, leaving 17 bases between them. DNA of the CDR3: TGCAGCGTGTTTGGGGCTGGGGGTTTGAACACTGAAGCTTTCTTT. The encoded protein is CSVFGAGGLNTEAFF.

The V call is TRBV10-1, the J call TRBJ2-1, with D maybe TRBD2 (6 bases). Trimming took 8 bases from V and 0 from J, leaving 14 bases between them. Germline loops: CDR1 WNHNN, CDR2 SYGVQD (reference sequence). This CDR3 is built from 15 residues. The chain's CDR3 is CASSGGFSSYNEQFF. Here the CDR3 DNA reads TGCGCCAGCTCCGGGGGATTCAGCTCCTACAATGAGCAGTTCTTC.

The DNA of the CDR3 is TGTGCCAGTAGTATAGATCGAACGAGGGGGCTCGGCAATCAGCCCCAGCATTTT. It is translated as CASSIDRTRGLGNQPQHF. This chain links TRBV19 with TRBJ1-5; 7 positions agree with TRBD1. The V gene's germline CDR1 is LNHDA and CDR2 SQIVND (reference sequence). Losses at the gene ends were 0 bases for V and 2 bases for J; bases not matched to a gene: 10. This CDR3 comprises 18 residues.